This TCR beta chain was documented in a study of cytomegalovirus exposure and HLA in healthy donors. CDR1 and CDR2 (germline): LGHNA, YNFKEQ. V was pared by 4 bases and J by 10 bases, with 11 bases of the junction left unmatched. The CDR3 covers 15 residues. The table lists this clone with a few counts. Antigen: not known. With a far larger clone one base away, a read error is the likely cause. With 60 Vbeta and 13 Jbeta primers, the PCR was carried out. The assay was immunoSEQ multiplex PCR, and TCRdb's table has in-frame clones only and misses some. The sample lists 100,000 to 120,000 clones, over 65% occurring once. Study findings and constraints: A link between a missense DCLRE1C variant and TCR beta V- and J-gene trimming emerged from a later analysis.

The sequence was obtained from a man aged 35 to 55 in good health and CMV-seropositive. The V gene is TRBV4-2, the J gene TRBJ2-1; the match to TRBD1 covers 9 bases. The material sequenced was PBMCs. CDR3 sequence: CASSPTGTGIREQFF. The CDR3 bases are TGTGCCAGCAGCCCTACCGGGACAGGGATCCGAGAGCAGTTCTTC.